These 8 T cell receptor beta chains were sequenced from one sample in a study of regulatory T cells in long-lasting Graves disease. The time point here: persistent/refractory GD, antithyroid drugs over 5 years with positive TRAb. Extracted PBMC RNA gave rise to the TCR library. The authors built TCR beta libraries using iRepertoire HTBI primers and Arm-PCR of CDR3 regions. A single record per CDR3 protein comes from TCRdb applying MiXCR to the multiplex PCR reads. The sample lists 400,000 to 450,000 distinct CDR3 sequences; around 24% were seen once. This sample comprised peripheral blood mononuclear cells (PBMCs), obtained when the disease was refractory, from a patient treated with antithyroid drugs. The receptors were gathered from a female donor with Graves disease.

The chain carries TRBV6-2 or TRBV6-3 and TRBJ2-7; D is unresolved. The CDR3 runs to 11 residues. Germline V gene lookup returns CDR1 MNHEY and CDR2 SVGEGT. The germline V and J ends were trimmed by 3 bases and 9 bases, with 9 bases remaining between them. The CDR3 is CASSYPDGQYF. CDR3 in DNA: TGTGCCAGCAGTTATCCCGACGGGCAGTACTTC.

This chain links TRBV3-1 with TRBJ1-1, with a weak D call TRBD1 (6 bases). This CDR3 has 17 amino acids. CDR1 is LGHDT, CDR2 YNNKEL, per germline (reference sequence). Trimming cost V 4 bases and J 7 bases, with 25 bases left between them. CDR3 region: CASSPPHRAPQRNEAFF. The DNA of the CDR3 is TGTGCCAGCAGCCCGCCCCACAGGGCTCCGCAGAGGAATGAAGCTTTCTTT.

This clonotype was picked up a small number of times. The gene calls are TRBV5-5 and TRBJ2-7, with D perhaps TRBD1 or TRBD2 (5 bases each). The V end lost 1 base, the J end lost 2 bases, and 10 bases lay between the germline ends. Germline CDR1 SGHKS, CDR2 YYEKEE (reference sequence). The CDR3 has 14 amino acids. CDR3: CASSLREGTYEQYF. The CDR3 coding sequence is TGTGCCAGCAGCTTGAGAGAGGGGACCTACGAGCAGTACTTC.

The chain recombines TRBV11-3 with TRBJ2-7, with D maybe TRBD1 (6 bases). Trimming removed 1 base from V and 3 bases from J, with 13 bases in between. The CDR3 runs to 15 residues. Germline loops: CDR1 SGHNT, CDR2 YENEEA. In DNA, the CDR3 is TGTGCCAGCAGCTTAGGTTCCGGGACATACTACGAGCAGTACTTC. This codes for CASSLGSGTYYEQYF.

V and J are TRBV3-1 and TRBJ1-1; D not resolved. The germline V gene has CDR1 LGHDT and CDR2 YNNKEL (reference sequence). V dropped 2 bases and J dropped 6 bases, with 13 bases sitting between them. CDR3 size: 14 residues. The CDR3 sequence is CASSQQPASAEAFF. As DNA, the CDR3 is TGTGCCAGCAGCCAACAGCCAGCTAGCGCTGAAGCTTTCTTT. Complete variable domain (other parts from reference TRBV3-1 and TRBJ1-1): DTAVSQTPKYLVTQMGNDKSIKCEQNLGHDTMYWYKQDSKKFLKIMFSYNNKELIINETVPNRFSPKSPDKAHLNLHINSLELGDSAVYFCASSQQPASAEAFFGQGTRLTVV.

This clonotype appeared many times. The rearrangement links TRBV7-6 to TRBJ2-7, with 8 bases fitting TRBD1. The ends lost 0 bases at V and 3 bases at J; junction bases unmatched: 7. The germline V gene encodes CDR1 SGHVS and CDR2 FNYEAQ. The CDR3 is 16 amino acids. The CDR3 DNA is TGTGCCAGCAGCTTAGCGCCGGGACAGGCGGTCTACGAGCAGTACTTC. It codes for CASSLAPGQAVYEQYF. Full variable domain (missing parts from reference TRBV7-6 and TRBJ2-7): GAGVSQSPRYKVTKRGQDVALRCDPISGHVSLYWYRQALGQGPEFLTYFNYEAQQDKSGLPNDRFSAERPEGSISTLTIQRTEQRDSAMYRCASSLAPGQAVYEQYFGPGTRLTVT.

This clonotype has more than one count but fewer than ten. CDR3 nucleotides: TGTGCCAGCTCCCTGCGGACAGGGGGTGAAGAGCAGTACTTC. Its protein is CASSLRTGGEEQYF. The rearrangement links TRBV18 to TRBJ2-7; 10 bases match TRBD1. Trimming took 6 bases from V and 7 from J; bases not matched to a gene: 9. This CDR3 region has 14 residues. Germline lookup yields CDR1 KGHSH and CDR2 LQKENI.

This clonotype has a handful of counts. This chain uses TRBV27 with TRBJ2-5; 12 bases match TRBD2. Germline-derived CDR1 and CDR2 are MNHEY and SMNVEV (reference sequence). Trimming at V came to 4 bases and at J to 3 bases, leaving 3 bases not matched to a gene. The CDR3 has 15 residues. In nucleotides, the CDR3 is TGTGCCAGCAGTTCCAGACTAGCGGGAGAAGAGACCCAGTACTTC. Its translation is CASSSRLAGEETQYF.